The 26 T cell receptor beta chains reported below all come from one sample, sequenced in a study of blood T cell repertoires in COVID-19. TCRdb's table, derived via immunoSEQ multiplex PCR, lists solely in-frame clones and lacks some. There are tens of thousands of clones in the sample; roughly 87% occur only once, and approximately 15% lies in the top ten. Material: peripheral blood. These receptors were collected from a male donor with acute or convalescent COVID-19.

The genes are TRBV28 and TRBJ1-2, with TRBD1 matching 8 bases. Unmatched junction bases numbered 13, after V lost 5 bases and J lost 8 bases. The V gene's germline CDR1 is MDHEN and CDR2 SYDVKM. The CDR3 runs to 15 residues. The CDR3 sequence is CASSPPPGTGSGYTF. The CDR3 DNA is TGTGCCAGCAGTCCCCCGCCCGGGACAGGAAGCGGCTACACCTTC.

The rearrangement links TRBV3-1 (or the pseudogene TRBV3-2) to TRBJ1-6; tentatively, D is TRBD1 (5 bases). Trimming left V 3 bases short and J 8 bases short, with 8 bases between. This CDR3 comprises 13 residues. Germline loops: CDR1 LGHDT, CDR2 YNNKEL (reference sequence). In DNA, the CDR3 is TGTGCCAGCAGCCATGGAGGGGATTCACCCCTCCACTTT. Translated: CASSHGGDSPLHF.

The chain carries TRBV9 and TRBJ2-3; TRBD2 agrees at 12 bases. Trimming took 3 bases from V and 2 from J; bases not matched to a gene: 4. Germline-derived CDR1 and CDR2 are SGDLS and YYNGEE. The CDR3 has 16 residues. CDR3 amino acids: CASSATSGGLTDTQYF. The CDR3 DNA sequence: TGTGCCAGCAGCGCCACTAGCGGGGGGCTCACAGATACGCAGTATTTT.

The chain links TRBV19 to TRBJ2-2, with TRBD1 matching over 7 bases. CDR1 is LNHDA and CDR2 is SQIVND in the germline V gene (reference sequence). The CDR3 length is 15 residues. After removal of 4 bases from V and 6 bases from J, the junction contained 8 bases not matched to a gene. The CDR3 DNA is TGTGCCAGTAGTACGATGACAGGGATCTCCGGGGAGCTGTTTTTT. Translating gives CASSTMTGISGELFF.

J is TRBJ1-1 and V is TRBV2, with D possibly being TRBD1 (5 bases). The CDR3 spans 14 residues. V was trimmed by 4 bases and J by 3 bases, leaving 12 bases between them. Looked up from germline, CDR1 is SNHLY and CDR2 is FYNNEI. Here the CDR3 reads CASSVVGGDTEAFF. CDR3 DNA: TGTGCCAGCAGTGTGGTCGGGGGGGACACTGAAGCTTTCTTT. Drawing the rest from reference TRBV2 and TRBJ1-1, the complete variable domain is EPEVTQTPSHQVTQMGQEVILRCVPISNHLYFYWYRQILGQKVEFLVSFYNNEISEKSEIFDDQFSVERPDGSNFTLKIRSTKLEDSAMYFCASSVVGGDTEAFFGQGTRLTVV.

The chain combines TRBV28 with TRBJ2-2, with D uncertain. Germline CDR1 MDHEN, CDR2 SYDVKM. The CDR3 covers 14 residues. Trimming pared 3 bases from V and 4 bases from J, leaving 9 bases between. The CDR3 loop is CASSFPQRTGELFF. CDR3 in DNA: TGTGCCAGCAGTTTCCCCCAGCGCACCGGGGAGCTGTTTTTT.

The rearrangement uses TRBV5-6 and TRBJ1-1; TRBD1 is a possible D gene (6 bases). CDR1 SGHDT and CDR2 YYEEEE come from the germline V gene. CDR3 length: 14 residues. Trimming removed 3 bases from V and 0 bases from J, with 9 bases in between. The CDR3 DNA is TGTGCCAGCAGCTGGGGACAAATGAACACTGAAGCTTTCTTT. Encoded protein: CASSWGQMNTEAFF.

The table lists this clone with a count of one. This chain connects TRBV5-5 to TRBJ1-1; a possible D gene is TRBD1 (5 bases). The germline gives CDR1 SGHKS, CDR2 YYEKEE (reference sequence). Trimming removed 5 bases from V and 2 bases from J, with 13 bases in between. The CDR3 loop spans 14 amino acids. The CDR3 protein is CASRPDGTNTEAFF. Here the CDR3 DNA reads TGTGCCAGCAGACCTGACGGGACTAACACTGAAGCTTTCTTT.

About this clone itself: Compared with germline, one end of the junction differs, possibly owing to a read error. The chain joins TRBV2 to TRBJ2-1; D unresolved. The CDR3 sequence is 13 residues long. Germline-derived CDR1 and CDR2 are SNHLY and FYNNEI. CDR3 residues: CASRPDSNNEQFF. The CDR3 DNA reads TGTGCCAGCCGACCTGACTCCAACAATGAGCAGTTCTTC.

V is TRBV6-5 and J is TRBJ2-1; TRBD2 matches at 7 bases. Germline V CDR1 and CDR2: MNHEY, SVGAGI. V lost 7 bases, J lost 8 bases, and 14 bases stayed unmatched. This CDR3 is built from 15 residues. The CDR3: CASIPDPASGDEQFF. CDR3 nucleotide sequence: TGTGCCAGCATCCCCGACCCGGCTAGCGGAGATGAGCAGTTCTTC.

V is TRBV11-1 and J is TRBJ2-3, with D possibly matching TRBD2 (6 bases). The germline V gene encodes CDR1 SGHAT and CDR2 FQDESV (reference sequence). This CDR3 region has 14 residues. V was cut by 2 bases and J by 6 bases, with 12 bases left in between. The CDR3 here is CASSLLASSDTQYF. CDR3 nucleotide sequence: TGTGCCAGCAGCTTACTAGCGTCCTCCGATACGCAGTATTTT.

The chain recombines TRBV18 with TRBJ2-5; 13 nucleotides line up with TRBD2. V lost 0 bases and J lost 7; bases outside the gene matches: 8. This CDR3 has 17 amino acids. CDR1 is KGHSH, CDR2 LQKENI, per germline. The CDR3 nucleotides are TGTGCCAGCTCACCACCAGACGGACTAGCGGGGGCTGGGACCCAGTACTTC. Protein sequence: CASSPPDGLAGAGTQYF.

This rearrangement joins TRBV14 to TRBJ2-6; tentatively, D is TRBD1 (6 bases). The CDR3 length is 17 residues. Germline V gene data show CDR1 as SGHDN and CDR2 as FVKESK. Trimming pared 0 bases from V and 2 bases from J, leaving 11 bases between. CDR3 DNA: TGTGCCAGCAGCCAAGAAACAGGGCGCCCTGGGGCCAACGTCCTGACTTTC. Translated: CASSQETGRPGANVLTF.

This sequence joins TRBV7-8 and TRBJ2-3, with TRBD2 identical over 12 bases. CDR1 SGHVS and CDR2 FQNEAQ come from the germline V gene. The CDR3 runs to 17 residues. J was trimmed by 0 bases and V by 1 base; bases with no gene match: 2. CDR3 sequence: CASSLGTSGASTDTQYF. CDR3 in DNA: TGTGCCAGCAGCTTAGGGACTAGCGGGGCCAGCACAGATACGCAGTATTTT.

V is TRBV10-3 and J is TRBJ1-2, with a tentative D call TRBD1 (5 bases). CDR3 length: 13 residues. The V end lost 10 bases, the J end lost 0 bases, and 12 bases lay between the germline ends. Germline-derived CDR1 and CDR2 are ENHRY and SYGVKD. As DNA, the CDR3 is TGTGCCACAATGCCGGGGGCTAACTATGGCTACACCTTC. It codes for CATMPGANYGYTF.

The chain combines TRBV7-8 with TRBJ1-6, with TRBD1 matching 7 bases. Germline-derived CDR1 and CDR2 are SGHVS and FQNEAQ. The length of the CDR3 is 18 residues. The V segment lost 2 bases and the J segment 2 bases; nucleotides outside the gene matches: 9. The CDR3 loop reads CASSLSDLGTAYNSPLHF. CDR3 sequence (DNA): TGTGCCAGCAGCTTATCGGACCTAGGGACAGCCTATAATTCACCCCTCCACTTT.

This chain connects TRBV3-1 (or the pseudogene TRBV3-2) to TRBJ1-3; 7 nucleotides agree with TRBD1. Losses at the gene ends were 0 bases for V and 2 bases for J; bases not matched to a gene: 4. CDR3 length: 16 residues. From germline, CDR1 is LGHDT and CDR2 YNNKEL (reference sequence). CDR3 in amino acids: CASSQEQGPTGNTIYF. CDR3 DNA: TGTGCCAGCAGCCAAGAACAGGGGCCTACTGGAAACACCATATATTTT.

This clone was seen a single time. This chain links TRBV7-9 with TRBJ1-3; D unclear. Trimming stripped 4 bases from V and 2 bases from J, with 12 bases between. Germline assignment: CDR1 SEHNR and CDR2 FQNEAQ (reference sequence). The CDR3 spans 15 residues. The CDR3 protein is CASSYSSIPGNTIYF. CDR3 nucleotides: TGTGCCAGCAGCTACAGCTCGATCCCTGGAAACACCATATATTTT.

V and J are TRBV5-1 and TRBJ2-5; 8 bases are a match to TRBD1. The CDR3 consists of 15 residues. J gave up 0 bases and V 0 bases, and 1 base lay outside the gene matches. Germline CDR1 SGHRS, CDR2 YFSETQ. The CDR3 is CASSLGQGYQETQYF. Here the CDR3 DNA reads TGCGCCAGCAGCTTGGGACAGGGGTACCAAGAGACCCAGTACTTC. Full variable domain (outside the CDR3, taken from reference TRBV5-1 and TRBJ2-5): KAGVTQTPRYLIKTRGQQVTLSCSPISGHRSVSWYQQTPGQGLQFLFEYFSETQRNKGNFPGRFSGRQFSNSRSEMNVSTLELGDSALYLCASSLGQGYQETQYFGPGTRLLVL.

The V and J genes are TRBV6-5 and TRBJ1-5; D uncertain. V was cut by 6 bases and J by 4 bases, with 10 bases left in between. This CDR3 contains 13 residues. From germline, CDR1 is MNHEY and CDR2 SVGAGI. The CDR3 is CASRRGSNQPQHF. The CDR3 region has the DNA TGTGCCAGCAGGAGAGGTTCGAATCAGCCCCAGCATTTT.

The J gene is TRBJ2-2, the V gene TRBV7-2; 7 bases line up with TRBD1. The CDR3 covers 16 residues. J lost 0 bases, V lost 1 base, and 2 bases had no gene match. Germline values: CDR1 SGHTA, CDR2 FQGNSA. The DNA for the CDR3 is TGTGCCAGCAGCTTAGGACAGGGAGCGAACACCGGGGAGCTGTTTTTT. This translates into CASSLGQGANTGELFF.

V and J are TRBV28 and TRBJ2-2; D is possibly TRBD2 (5 bases). V lost 3 bases and J 6 bases, leaving 8 bases between the germline ends. The germline V gene has CDR1 MDHEN and CDR2 SYDVKM. This CDR3 contains 13 residues. The CDR3 loop reads CASSLAGPGELFF. The CDR3 DNA reads TGTGCCAGCAGTTTGGCGGGCCCCGGGGAGCTGTTTTTT.

V gene TRBV3-1 (or the pseudogene TRBV3-2) combines with J gene TRBJ1-1; D is perhaps TRBD1 (6 bases). In germline, CDR1 is LGHDT, CDR2 YNNKEL (reference sequence). This CDR3 comprises 15 residues. V was pared by 4 bases and J by 7 bases, with 19 bases between. CDR3 amino acids: CASSLKIPPQGEAFF. The CDR3 DNA sequence: TGTGCCAGCAGCCTAAAGATCCCCCCACAGGGTGAAGCTTTCTTT.

This sequence joins TRBV6-5 and TRBJ2-3; possibly TRBD1 for D (5 bases). CDR3 size: 14 residues. From germline, CDR1 is MNHEY and CDR2 SVGAGI. Trimming took 6 bases from V and 1 from J, leaving 11 bases between them. CDR3: CASRAGAGTDTQYF. For the CDR3, the DNA is TGTGCCAGCAGGGCTGGGGCGGGCACAGATACGCAGTATTTT.

The J gene is TRBJ1-2, the V gene TRBV30, with 7 bases fitting TRBD1. In germline, CDR1 is GTSNPN, CDR2 SVGIG (reference sequence). J was trimmed by 4 bases and V by 1 base; bases with no gene match: 6. The CDR3 has 14 amino acids. The CDR3 protein is CAWSGKGATYGYTF. In DNA, the CDR3 is TGTGCCTGGAGTGGAAAGGGGGCGACCTATGGCTACACCTTC.

The V and J genes are TRBV29-1 and TRBJ2-5, with D maybe TRBD1 (5 bases). The V gene's germline CDR1 is SQVTM and CDR2 ANQGSEA. The CDR3 extends over 14 amino acids. The V gene lost 7 bases and the J gene lost 0 bases, with 15 bases spanning the gap. This CDR3 is CSADAGADQETQYF. In DNA, the CDR3 is TGCAGCGCTGATGCTGGGGCAGACCAAGAGACCCAGTACTTC.